A single T cell receptor beta chain is shown here with its context. This CDR3 contains 18 residues. The J segment lost 8 bases and the V segment lost 0 bases, leaving 18 bases of the junction unmatched. Per germline, CDR1 SGHDN and CDR2 FVKESK. The data are from a study of blood T cell repertoires in COVID-19. Study background: Collection of acute and convalescent COVID-19 samples took place in the United States, Italy and Spain. PBMCs, B-cell-depleted T cells, or T cells provided the cDNA or gDNA that made up the material.

Authors' methods: Reference gene primer amplification yielded estimated nucleated cell counts. Measured with immunoSEQ multiplex PCR; TCRdb has only the in-frame clones, and not every one. V and J calls plus clone size are reproduced from that table; the DNA served to infer D and trimming. The data show just over 95,000 clones, 82% seen once. V gene TRBV14 combines with J gene TRBJ1-2; 7 bases map to TRBD1. Sample: peripheral blood. The source is a man aged 80 or over with acute or convalescent COVID-19. The CDR3 reads CASSQDLEGAGAGGGYTF. As DNA, the CDR3 is TGTGCCAGCAGCCAAGATCTAGAGGGGGCCGGGGCCGGAGGCGGCTACACCTTC.